Sequencing of this T cell receptor (beta chain) was carried out in a study of shared clonotypes between healthy human individuals. Study-wide background: Three plates were used per donor for CD4 naive, three for CD4 memory, two for CD8 naive and one for CD8 memory.

The study separated CD4+ cells into CD45RA+ naive and CD45RA-negative memory subsets. V gave up 4 bases and J gave up 5 bases; unmatched junction bases: 6. This CDR3 has 14 residues. CDR1 and CDR2 (germline): MDHEN, SYDVKM. Several immunoSEQ 96-well plates shared each subset's DNA, each plate a replicate. The protocol was immunoSEQ multiplex PCR, while the TCRdb copy is restricted to in-frame clones and leaves out a portion. The data show around 720,000 clones, with 73% seen just once and around 2% held by the top ten. This clone was found a few times. Sequencing was performed on memory CD4+ T cells sorted from blood. Stated subset: CD45RA-negative fraction. The J gene is TRBJ2-7, the V gene TRBV28, with 9 bases matching TRBD2. The TCR originated in a young woman in good health. For the CDR3, the DNA is TGTGCCAGCAGTTCTAGCGGGATAGGCCACGAGCAGTACTTC. Encoded protein: CASSSSGIGHEQYF.